Included here is one T cell receptor (beta chain) sequence, with context. Antigen specificity is unknown. As the sequencing template, cDNA was produced by extracting RNA and reverse transcribing it. The table came from immunoSEQ multiplex PCR; TCRdb's copy has only in-frame clones and leaves some out. The repertoire has about 200,000 clones, 35% to 40% of them found once; the top ten carry about 0.48%. These data belong to a study of CD8+ T cells in alopecia areata. Whole-study context: Twice a day, 5 to 10 mg of oral tofacitinib was administered to treated patients. Findings and limits, study-wide: Scalp data also include sequences from resident alphabeta T cells of normal skin.

Sample treatment: oral pan-JAK inhibitor, 5-10 mg twice daily. Samples from alopecia areata patients were lesional scalp punch biopsies and peripheral blood. The germline V gene encodes CDR1 SGHAT and CDR2 FQNNGV. The CDR3 spans 14 residues. V lost 1 base and J 4 bases, leaving 10 bases between the germline ends. The source was CD4+ T cells sorted from blood, collected at approximately week 30, from a patient treated with tofacitinib. The origin of this receptor is a human donor with alopecia areata. The chain uses TRBV11-2 and TRBJ2-5, with no clear D. CDR3 sequence: CASSLARWAETQYF. The CDR3 DNA sequence: TGTGCCAGCAGCTTAGCCCGTTGGGCAGAGACCCAGTACTTC.